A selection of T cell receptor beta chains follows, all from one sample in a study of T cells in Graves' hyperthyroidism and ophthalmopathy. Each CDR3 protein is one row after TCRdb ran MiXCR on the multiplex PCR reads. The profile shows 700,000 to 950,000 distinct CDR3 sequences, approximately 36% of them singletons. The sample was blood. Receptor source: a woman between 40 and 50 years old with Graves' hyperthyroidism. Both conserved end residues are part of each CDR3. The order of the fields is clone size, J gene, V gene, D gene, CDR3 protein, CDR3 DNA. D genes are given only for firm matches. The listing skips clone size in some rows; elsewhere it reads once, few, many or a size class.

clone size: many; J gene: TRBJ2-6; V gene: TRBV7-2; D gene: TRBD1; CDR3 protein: CASSSPPRTGGGSGANVLTF; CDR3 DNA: TGTGCCAGCAGCTCCCCCCCGCGGACAGGGGGCGGGTCTGGGGCCAACGTCCTGACTTTC
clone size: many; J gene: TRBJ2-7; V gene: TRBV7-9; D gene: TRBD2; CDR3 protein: CASSGGDFPGEQYF; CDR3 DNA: TGTGCCAGCAGCGGGGGGGACTTCCCGGGGGAGCAGTACTTC
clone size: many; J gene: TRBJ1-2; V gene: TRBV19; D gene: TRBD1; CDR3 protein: CASSAGTGDKETF; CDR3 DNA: TGTGCCAGTAGCGCCGGGACAGGGGACAAGGAGACCTTC
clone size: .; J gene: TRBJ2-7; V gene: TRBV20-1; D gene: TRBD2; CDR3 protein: CSAPGLAVYEQYF; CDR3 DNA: TGCAGTGCTCCGGGACTAGCGGTCTACGAGCAGTACTTC
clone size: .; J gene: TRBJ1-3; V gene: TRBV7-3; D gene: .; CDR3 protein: CASSRTVLDTIYF; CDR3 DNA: TGTGCCAGCAGCAGGACCGTGCTAGACACCATATATTTT
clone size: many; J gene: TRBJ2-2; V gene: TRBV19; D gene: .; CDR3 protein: CASSMGGAVGELFF; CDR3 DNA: TGTGCCAGTAGTATGGGGGGCGCGGTCGGGGAGCTGTTTTTT
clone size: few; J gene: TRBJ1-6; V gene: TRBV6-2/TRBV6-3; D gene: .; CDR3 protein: CASSYAPEVPLHF; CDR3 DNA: TGTGCCAGCAGTTACGCGCCCGAGGTCCCCCTCCACTTT
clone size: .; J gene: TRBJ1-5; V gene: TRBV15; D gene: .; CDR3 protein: CATSSKGTDQPQHF; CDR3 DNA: TGTGCCACCAGCAGTAAGGGGACGGATCAGCCCCAGCATTTT
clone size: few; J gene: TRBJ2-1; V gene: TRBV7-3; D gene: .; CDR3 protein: CASSLSWGRNEQFF; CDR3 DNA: TGTGCCAGCAGCTTAAGCTGGGGGCGCAATGAGCAGTTCTTC
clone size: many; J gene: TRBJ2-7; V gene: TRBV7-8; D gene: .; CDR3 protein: CASSLAVRSGEQYF; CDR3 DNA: TGTGCCAGCAGCTTAGCGGTTCGGTCGGGTGAGCAGTACTTC
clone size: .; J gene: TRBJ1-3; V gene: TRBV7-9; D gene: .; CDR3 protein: CASSQDGIGTSGNTIYF; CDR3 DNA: TGCGCCAGCAGCCAAGATGGCATAGGGACTTCTGGAAACACCATATATTTT
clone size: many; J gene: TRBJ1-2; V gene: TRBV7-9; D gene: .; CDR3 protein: CASSPSEGMSFF; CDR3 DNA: TGTGCCAGCAGCCCCTCGGAAGGCATGAGCTTCTTC
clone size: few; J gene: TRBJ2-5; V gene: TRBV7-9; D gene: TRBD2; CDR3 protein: CASSLVGRGEETQYF; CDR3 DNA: TGTGCCAGCAGCCTCGTGGGGAGGGGAGAAGAGACCCAGTACTTC
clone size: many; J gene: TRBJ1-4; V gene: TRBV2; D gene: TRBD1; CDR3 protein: CASNKGQGLRADEKLFF; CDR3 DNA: TGTGCCAGCAACAAGGGACAGGGGTTAAGGGCGGATGAAAAACTGTTTTTT
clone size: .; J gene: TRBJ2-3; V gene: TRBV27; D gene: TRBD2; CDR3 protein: CASSLSSGSTQYF; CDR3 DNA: TGTGCCAGCAGTTTATCGAGCGGGAGCACGCAGTATTTT
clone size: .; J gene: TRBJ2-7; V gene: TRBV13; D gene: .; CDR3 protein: CASSLMAGRVAYEQYF; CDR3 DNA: TGTGCCAGCAGCTTAATGGCGGGGCGGGTGGCCTACGAGCAGTACTTC
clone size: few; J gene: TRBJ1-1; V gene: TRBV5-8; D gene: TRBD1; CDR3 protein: CASSQVFSGQGETEAFF; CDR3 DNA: TGTGCCAGCAGCCAAGTTTTCTCGGGACAGGGAGAAACTGAAGCTTTCTTT
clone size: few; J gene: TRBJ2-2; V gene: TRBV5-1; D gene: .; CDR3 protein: CASSLAGAGGNTGELFF; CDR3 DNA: TGCGCCAGCAGCTTGGCCGGGGCTGGCGGGAACACCGGGGAGCTGTTTTTT
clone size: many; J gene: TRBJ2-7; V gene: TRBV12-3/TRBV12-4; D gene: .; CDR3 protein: CASSPWADEQYF; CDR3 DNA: TGTGCCAGCAGCCCATGGGCCGACGAGCAGTACTTC
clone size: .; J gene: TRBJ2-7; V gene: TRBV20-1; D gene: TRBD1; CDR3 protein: CSDYTGAYEQYF; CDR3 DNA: TGCAGTGATTACACAGGGGCCTACGAGCAGTACTTC
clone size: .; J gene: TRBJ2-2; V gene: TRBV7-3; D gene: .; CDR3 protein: CASSPVPMGTGELFF; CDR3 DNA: TGTGCCAGCAGCCCTGTCCCGATGGGCACCGGGGAGCTGTTTTTT
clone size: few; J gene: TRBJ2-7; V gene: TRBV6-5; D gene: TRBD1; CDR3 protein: CASTGTGDYEQYF; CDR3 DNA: TGTGCCAGCACGGGGACAGGGGACTACGAGCAGTACTTC
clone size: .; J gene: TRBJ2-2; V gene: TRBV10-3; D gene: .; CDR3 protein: CAISESSLDGELFF; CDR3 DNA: TGTGCCATCAGTGAGTCATCGTTGGACGGGGAGCTGTTTTTT
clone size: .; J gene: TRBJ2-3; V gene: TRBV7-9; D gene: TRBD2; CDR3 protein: CASSGSGGASTDTQYF; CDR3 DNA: TGTGCCAGCAGTGGCAGCGGGGGGGCCAGCACAGATACGCAGTATTTT
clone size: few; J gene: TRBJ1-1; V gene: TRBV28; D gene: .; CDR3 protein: CASTGWGPGGTTEAFF; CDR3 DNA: TGTGCCAGCACCGGTTGGGGCCCCGGGGGGACCACTGAAGCTTTCTTT
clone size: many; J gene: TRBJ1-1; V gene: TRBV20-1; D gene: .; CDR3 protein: CSADGLGTEAFF; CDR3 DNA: TGCAGTGCTGACGGATTGGGCACTGAAGCTTTCTTT
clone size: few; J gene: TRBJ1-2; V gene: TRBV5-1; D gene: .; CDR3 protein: CASSLEPTGQGGYTF; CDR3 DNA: TGCGCCAGCAGCTTGGAACCCACAGGGCAGGGTGGCTACACCTTC
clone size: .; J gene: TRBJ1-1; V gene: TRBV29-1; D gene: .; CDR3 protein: CSLTENTEAFF; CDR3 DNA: TGCAGCTTAACTGAGAACACTGAAGCTTTCTTT
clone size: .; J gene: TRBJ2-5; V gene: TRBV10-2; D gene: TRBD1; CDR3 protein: CASSQGQGANRETQYF; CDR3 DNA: TGCGCCAGCAGCCAAGGACAGGGGGCGAACAGAGAGACCCAGTACTTC
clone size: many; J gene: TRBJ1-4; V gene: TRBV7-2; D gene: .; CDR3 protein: CASSLWPGGLFF; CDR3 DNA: TGTGCCAGCAGCTTATGGCCAGGAGGTCTGTTTTTT
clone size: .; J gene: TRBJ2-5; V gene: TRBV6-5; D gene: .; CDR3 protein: CASSRRGGVDQETQYF; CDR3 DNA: TGTGCCAGCAGCCGTCGGGGCGGGGTCGACCAAGAGACCCAGTACTTC
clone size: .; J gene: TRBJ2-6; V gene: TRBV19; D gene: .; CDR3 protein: CASSIRDVGFSGANVLTF; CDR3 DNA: TGTGCCAGTAGTATAAGGGACGTAGGATTCTCTGGGGCCAACGTCCTGACTTTC
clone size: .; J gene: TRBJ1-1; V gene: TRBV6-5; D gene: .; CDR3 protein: CASSYHDQAEAFF; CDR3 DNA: TGTGCCAGCAGTTACCACGACCAGGCTGAAGCTTTCTTT
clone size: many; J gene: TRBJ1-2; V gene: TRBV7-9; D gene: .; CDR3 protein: CASSPTRDFYGYTF; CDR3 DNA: TGTGCCAGCAGCCCAACCCGGGACTTCTATGGCTACACCTTC
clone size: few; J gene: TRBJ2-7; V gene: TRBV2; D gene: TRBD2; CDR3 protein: CASRGLAETYEQYF; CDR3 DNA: TGTGCCAGCCGAGGACTAGCGGAGACCTACGAGCAGTACTTC
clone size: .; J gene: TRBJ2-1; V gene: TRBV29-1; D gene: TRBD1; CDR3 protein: CSVVGQVSSYNEQFF; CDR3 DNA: TGCAGCGTTGTAGGACAGGTTAGCTCCTACAATGAGCAGTTCTTC
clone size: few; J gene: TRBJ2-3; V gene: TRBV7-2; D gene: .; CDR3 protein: CASSLPSTRNTQYF; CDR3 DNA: TGTGCCAGCAGCTTACCGTCTACCCGCAATACGCAGTATTTT
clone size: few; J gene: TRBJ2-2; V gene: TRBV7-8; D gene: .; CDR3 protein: CASRQSRDSSGELFF; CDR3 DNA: TGTGCCAGCAGACAATCCCGGGATTCTTCGGGGGAGCTGTTTTTT
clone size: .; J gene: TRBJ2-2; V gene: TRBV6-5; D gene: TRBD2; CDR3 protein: CASSIEREVNTGGLFF; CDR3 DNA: TGTGCCAGCAGTATCGAGCGGGAGGTAAACACCGGGGGGCTGTTTTTT
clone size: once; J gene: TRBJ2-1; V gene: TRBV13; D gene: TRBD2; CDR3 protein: CASSPRTSGESWEQFF; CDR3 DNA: TGTGCCAGCAGCCCAAGGACTAGCGGTGAGTCCTGGGAGCAGTTCTTC
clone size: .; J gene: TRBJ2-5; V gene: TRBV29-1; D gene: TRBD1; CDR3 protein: CSVVTGGKETQYF; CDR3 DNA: TGCAGCGTGGTGACAGGGGGCAAAGAGACCCAGTACTTC
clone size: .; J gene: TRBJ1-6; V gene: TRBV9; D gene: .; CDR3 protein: CASSGQGFDNSPLHF; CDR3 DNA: TGTGCCAGCAGCGGGCAGGGTTTTGATAATTCACCCCTCCACTTT
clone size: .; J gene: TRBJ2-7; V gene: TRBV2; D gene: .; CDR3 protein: CASREAGFPYEQYF; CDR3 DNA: TGTGCCAGCAGAGAAGCAGGCTTTCCCTACGAGCAGTACTTC
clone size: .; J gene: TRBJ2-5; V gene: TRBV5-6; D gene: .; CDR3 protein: CASSSSGQPQYF; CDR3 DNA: TGTGCCAGCAGCTCATCAGGTCAGCCCCAGTACTTC